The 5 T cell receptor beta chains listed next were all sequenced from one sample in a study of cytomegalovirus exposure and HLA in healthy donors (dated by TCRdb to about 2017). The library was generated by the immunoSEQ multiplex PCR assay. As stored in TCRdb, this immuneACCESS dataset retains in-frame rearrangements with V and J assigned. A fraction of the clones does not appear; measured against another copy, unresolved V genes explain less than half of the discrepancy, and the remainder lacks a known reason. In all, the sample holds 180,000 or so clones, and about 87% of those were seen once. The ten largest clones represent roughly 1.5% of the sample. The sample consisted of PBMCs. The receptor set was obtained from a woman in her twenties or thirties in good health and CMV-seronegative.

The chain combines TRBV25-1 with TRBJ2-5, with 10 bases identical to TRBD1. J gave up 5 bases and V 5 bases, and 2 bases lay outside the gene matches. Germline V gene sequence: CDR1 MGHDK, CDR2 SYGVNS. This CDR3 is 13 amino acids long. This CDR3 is CASSRTGGETQYF. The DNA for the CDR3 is TGTGCCAGCAGTCGGACAGGGGGGGAGACCCAGTACTTC.

In nucleotides, the CDR3 is TGTGCCAGCAGCTCTCGGACTAGCGGACCCTACTCCTACGAGCAGTACTTC. This gives the protein CASSSRTSGPYSYEQYF. This chain joins TRBV7-9 and TRBJ2-7; 10 nucleotides align to TRBD2. Germline assignment: CDR1 SEHNR and CDR2 FQNEAQ (reference sequence). The CDR3 consists of 17 residues. Germline trimming cut 4 bases from V and 0 bases from J; bases unmatched to any gene: 9.

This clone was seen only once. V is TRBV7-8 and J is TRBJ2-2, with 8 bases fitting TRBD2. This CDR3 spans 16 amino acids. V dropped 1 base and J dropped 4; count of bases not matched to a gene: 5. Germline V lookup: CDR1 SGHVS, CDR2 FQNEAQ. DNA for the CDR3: TGTGCCAGCAGCTTAGGTGCGGGGGGACCCACCGGGGAGCTGTTTTTT. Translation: CASSLGAGGPTGELFF.

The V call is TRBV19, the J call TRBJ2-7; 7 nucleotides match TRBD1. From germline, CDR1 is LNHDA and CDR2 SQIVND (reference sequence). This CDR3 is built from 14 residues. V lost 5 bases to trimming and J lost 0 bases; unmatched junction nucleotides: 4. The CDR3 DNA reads TGTGCCAGTAGTGCGGACAGGAGCTCCTACGAGCAGTACTTC. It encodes CASSADRSSYEQYF. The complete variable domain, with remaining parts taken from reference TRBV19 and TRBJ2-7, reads DGGITQSPKYLFRKEGQNVTLSCEQNLNHDAMYWYRQDPGQGLRLIYYSQIVNDFQKGDIAEGYSVSREKKESFPLTVTSAQKNPTAFYLCASSADRSSYEQYFGPGTRLTVT.

CDR3 DNA sequence: TGTGCCTGGAGAGAAGACAGCTACTATGGCTACACCTTC. This gives the protein CAWREDSYYGYTF. The chain recombines TRBV30 with TRBJ1-2, with D possibly TRBD1 on 5 matching bases. V lost 3 bases to trimming and J lost 3 bases, with 11 bases between them. Looked up from germline, CDR1 is GTSNPN and CDR2 is SVGIG (reference sequence). This CDR3 contains 13 residues.